This T cell receptor (beta chain) comes out of a study of regulatory and conventional T cells in RAG deficiency (dated by TCRdb to 2015 to 2018). With regard to the full study: To compare the diversity and composition of the repertoires of Treg, conventional CD4+ and CD8+ T cells between RAG-deficient patients and healthy controls, the study applied high-throughput TCR beta sequencing.

The junction carries 12 bases between V and J, which are trimmed by 2 bases and 7 bases respectively. CDR1 and CDR2 (MNHNS, SASEGT) derive from the germline V gene. Reading from cysteine to phenylalanine, the CDR3 counts 14 amino acids. CDR3 DNA only is kept here, 42 bases in frame from base 1. About this clone: The antigen it binds to is not known. The sample holds no much larger clone one base away, and base qualities are not on file.

Before genomic DNA extraction, conventional CD4+ T cells were isolated from blood as CD25-low CD127-high cells. Repertoire analyses used about eight healthy control donors as the comparison group. The study at large found these results: RAG-deficient patients showed markedly lower Shannon entropy and higher Simpson indices than control T-cell subpopulations. For some subjects, some T-cell subset analyses were not performed. In Omenn syndrome patients, sorted CD25-high CD127-low cells may represent peripherally activated cells rather than bona fide Treg cells. Shorter CDR3 lengths were found in all patient T-cell subsets, and >80% Treg-Tconv repertoire overlap at nucleotide and amino acid level was observed in Omenn syndrome patients. Unique TCR beta sequences from Treg cells were about 90-fold fewer in Omenn syndrome and CID/AS patients than controls, versus roughly 10-fold for other subsets.

Library preparation used the immunoSEQ multiplex PCR assay. Genomic DNA from the sorted T-cell subsets was used to amplify and sequence rearranged TCR beta chain products. As for the original processing: Shannon entropy and Simpson indices were used to measure how diverse the repertoire of productive TCR beta rearrangements was. Clonal expansion was assessed using the summed frequency of the 100 most abundant productive TCR beta clonotypes among total reads. The TRB repertoires were evaluated with a self-reactivity index based on amino acid usage at CDR3beta positions 6 and 7. Two-way ANOVA was applied to the repertoire analyses, whereas Student t or Mann-Whitney tests were applied to the flow cytometric analyses. TCRdb mirrors the immuneACCESS table, restricted to in-frame sequences. Some clones are absent from its copies; in checked studies, under half trace to an unresolved V gene, and the reason for the others is unknown. Clonal size and the V and J genes are those of that table, whereas D and trimming came from the DNA. This sample lists some 30,000 clones; 90% to 97% were detected once. Of the sample, roughly 0.35% is held by the ten largest clones.

The same sample was also studied in work on regulatory T cells. The second investigation adds: The multiplex PCR relied on 52 forward TRBV primers and 13 reverse TRBJ primers, and amplification bias was corrected through assay-based and computational methods. Repertoires from patients had restricted unique TRB V-J pairs and skewed V and J gene usage, with the strongest effect in regulatory T cells. Between CD3G-deficient patients and healthy controls, the study compared T-cell receptor beta repertoires in sorted regulatory T cells, conventional CD4+ T cells and CD8+ T cells. Ficoll density separation was used to isolate peripheral blood mononuclear cells. Within the immunoSEQ assay, multiplex PCR amplified rearranged TRB loci from genomic DNA. TRB amplicons were sequenced on an Illumina HiSeq platform. Raw sequences were error-filtered and aligned to reference gene sequences by custom algorithms and were subsequently analyzed with the immunoSEQ online tools. Productive and nonproductive TRB rearrangement frequencies were evaluated among both unique and total sequences. Group comparisons used t tests, Mann-Whitney tests or two-way ANOVA run in Prism software.

This receptor was taken from a human donor in good health. The rearranged chain carries TRBV6-1 and TRBJ1-5; the D gene cannot be resolved reliably. The sample comprised CD25- CD4+ T cells sorted from blood. The nucleotide sequence reads as follows: TGTGCCAGCAGTGAACAGGAGGGTCCGCAGCCCCAGCATTTT. This yields the protein CASSEQEGPQPQHF.